This is a list of T cell receptor beta chains from one sample in a study of T cells in Graves' hyperthyroidism and ophthalmopathy. TCRdb re-analysed the multiplex PCR reads in MiXCR, keeping a single row per CDR3 protein. This sample has some 700,000 distinct CDR3 sequences; 17% occur once, and the top ten carry 15%. The sample was blood. These TCRs come from a man aged 50 to 60 with Graves' hyperthyroidism. Both conserved end residues are part of each CDR3.

>TRBV24-1|13
CATKDSLGTEAFF
>TRBV20-1|14
CSASQTYMGEKLFF
>TRBV28|15
CASSLSLKGGYEQYF
>TRBV29-1|11
CSGASGTEQYF
>TRBV6-2/TRBV6-3|15
CASKYGVRREHEQFF
>TRBV20-1|16
CSALPGWGHITDTQYF
>TRBV19|15
CASSVTGGKGQPQHF
>TRBV12-3/TRBV12-4|13
CASSYRDGNTIYF
>TRBV7-3|17
CASSPSPSRRNTGELFF
>TRBV20-1|13
CSARVEGDQPQHF
>TRBV27|14
CASKLTGSPHEQYF
>TRBV2|14
CASSPQGREAGYTF
>TRBV7-3|14
CASSLVGRSYEQYF
>TRBV10-3|17
CAISEGNLAGVLYEQYF
>TRBV27|15
CASSLTSGKRDEQYF
>TRBV12-3/TRBV12-4|16
CASRFDQPSSYNEQFF
>TRBV14|16
CASSQADRVRGAEAFF
>TRBV30|12
CAWIRDGYTIYF
>TRBV28|16
CASRRDGRYSNQPQHF
>TRBV7-9|13
CASSLDKSYGYTF
>TRBV12-3/TRBV12-4|15
CASRPDRASSYEQYF
>TRBV12-3/TRBV12-4|14
CASRPSGGVQPQHF
>TRBV6-1|11
CASTHEVEQFF
>TRBV11-2|14
CASSFGTDYNEQFF
>TRBV18|14
CASSPEGPTDTQYF
>TRBV9|15
CASSFDPDSTDTQYF
>TRBV29-1|14
CSVHQGDKGEKLFF
>TRBV5-4|16
CASSLVGGSNTGELFF
>TRBV19|16
CASSPGRHGYYNGQFF
>TRBV12-5|17
CASGLTRGLERVNEQFF
>TRBV19|16
CASSISPGGAGQPQHF
>TRBV11-2|17
CASSLGQGATSRDTQYF
>TRBV3-1|14
CASSQPGQGAGYTF
>TRBV5-1|18
CASSLGTRGFGTNEKLFF
>TRBV4-1|18
CASSRETERELGTDTQYF
>TRBV29-1|13
CSVAGGRDQPQHF
>TRBV25-1|15
CASTPRHAGDETQYF
>TRBV20-1|14
CSAGDRGSTDTQYF
>TRBV28|13
CASYEGTNEKLFF
>TRBV7-3|15
CASSLPGTGDYEQYF
>TRBV28|15
CASTPGSLNTGELFF
>TRBV11-3|13
CASSLYNSYEQYF